Only a few counts were recorded for the clone carrying this T cell receptor (beta chain). The antigen remains undetermined. This sample was included in a study of molecular identifiers for immune sequencing clone quantification. Overall study: Replicate experiments divided RNA from around 20,000 or 100,000 naive CD8 cells into five parts and sequenced four.

TCRdb processed the PCR reads anew with MiXCR; each CDR3 protein has one entry. Of under 600,000 distinct CDR3 sequences in the sample, 20% to 25% are singletons; the top ten hold about 0.8%. General study points: Investigators reportedly could detect spiked Jurkat TCR RNA from one cell among some 940,000 naive cells.

Sorting was used to obtain naive CD8 T cells (CD8+CD4-CCR7+CD45RA+). This CDR3 has 15 residues. Germline-derived CDR1 and CDR2 are MGHRA and YSYEKL. V gave up 2 bases and J gave up 5 bases; unmatched junction bases: 6. This chain uses TRBV4-1 with TRBJ2-7, with 10 bases that match TRBD1. Input material: naive CD8+ T cells from blood, with Jurkat cell RNA spiked in. Subset denoted: FACS-sorted CD8+CD4-CCR7+CD45RA+ naive T cells. The origin of this receptor is a human donor in good health. Some libraries in this study had Jurkat cell RNA spiked in. The CDR3 DNA follows: TGCGCCAGCAGCCAACCCGGGACAGGGGTCCACGAGCAGTACTTC. Its translation is CASSQPGTGVHEQYF.